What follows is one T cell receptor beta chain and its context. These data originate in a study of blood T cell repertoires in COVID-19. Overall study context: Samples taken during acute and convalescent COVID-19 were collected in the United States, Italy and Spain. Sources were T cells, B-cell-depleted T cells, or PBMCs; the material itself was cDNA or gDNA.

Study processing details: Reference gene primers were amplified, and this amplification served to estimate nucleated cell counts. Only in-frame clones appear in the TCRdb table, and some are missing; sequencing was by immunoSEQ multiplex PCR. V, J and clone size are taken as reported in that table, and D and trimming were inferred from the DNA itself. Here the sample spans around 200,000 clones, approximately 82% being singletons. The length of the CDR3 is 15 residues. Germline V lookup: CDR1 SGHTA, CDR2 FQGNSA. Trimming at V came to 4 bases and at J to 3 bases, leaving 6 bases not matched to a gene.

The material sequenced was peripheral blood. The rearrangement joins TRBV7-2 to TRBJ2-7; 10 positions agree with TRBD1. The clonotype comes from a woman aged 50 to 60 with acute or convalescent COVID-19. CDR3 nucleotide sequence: TGTGCCAGCAGCTCGTCCGGGACAGGGGACTACGAGCAGTACTTC. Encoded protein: CASSSSGTGDYEQYF.